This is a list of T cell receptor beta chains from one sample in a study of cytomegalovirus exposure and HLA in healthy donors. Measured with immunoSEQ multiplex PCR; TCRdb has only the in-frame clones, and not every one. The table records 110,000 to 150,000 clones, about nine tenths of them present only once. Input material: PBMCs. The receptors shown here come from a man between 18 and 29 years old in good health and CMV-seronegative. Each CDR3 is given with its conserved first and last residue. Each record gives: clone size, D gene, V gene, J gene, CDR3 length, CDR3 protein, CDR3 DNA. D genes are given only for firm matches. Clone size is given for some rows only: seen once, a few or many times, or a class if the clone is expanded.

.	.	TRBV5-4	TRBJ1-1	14	CASSLPGFRTEAFF	TGTGCCAGCAGCTTACCAGGGTTTCGCACTGAAGCTTTCTTT
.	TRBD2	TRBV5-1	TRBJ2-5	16	CASSLGLAGDQETQYF	TGCGCCAGCAGCTTGGGGCTAGCGGGGGACCAAGAGACCCAGTACTTC
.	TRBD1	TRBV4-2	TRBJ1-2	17	CASSQDSGGQGEYGYTF	TGTGCCAGCAGCCAAGATAGTGGGGGACAGGGAGAATATGGCTACACCTTC
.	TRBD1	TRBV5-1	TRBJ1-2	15	CASSLAQGANYGYTF	TGCGCCAGCAGCTTGGCCCAGGGGGCTAACTATGGCTACACCTTC
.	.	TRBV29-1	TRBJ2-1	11	CSGQQRNEQFF	TGCAGCGGACAACAGCGGAATGAGCAGTTCTTC
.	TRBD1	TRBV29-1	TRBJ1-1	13	CSVGTGLNTEAFF	TGCAGCGTTGGGACAGGACTGAACACTGAAGCTTTCTTT
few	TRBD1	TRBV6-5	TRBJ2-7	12	CASSWDSYEQYF	TGTGCCAGCAGTTGGGACAGCTACGAGCAGTACTTC
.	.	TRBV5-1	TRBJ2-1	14	CASSSLQGVHEQFF	TGCGCCAGCAGCTCTCTACAAGGAGTCCATGAGCAGTTCTTC
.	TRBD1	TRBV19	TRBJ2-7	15	CASSIRWDREYEQYF	TGTGCCAGTAGTATACGTTGGGACAGGGAATACGAGCAGTACTTC
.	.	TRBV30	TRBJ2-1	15	CAWSVMAGAHNEQFF	TGTGCCTGGAGTGTTATGGCGGGGGCCCACAATGAGCAGTTCTTC
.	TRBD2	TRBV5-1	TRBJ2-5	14	CASSYSGDQETQYF	TGCGCCAGCAGCTACAGCGGGGATCAAGAGACCCAGTACTTC
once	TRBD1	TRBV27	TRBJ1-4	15	CASSLYRTGAGKLFF	TGTGCCAGCAGTTTATATAGGACAGGAGCAGGAAAACTGTTTTTT
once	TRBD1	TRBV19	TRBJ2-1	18	CASSTNPQTGLSYNEQFF	TGTGCCAGTAGCACAAACCCGCAGACAGGGCTCTCCTACAATGAGCAGTTCTTC
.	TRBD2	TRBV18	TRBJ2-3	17	CASSPPGLAGSTDTQYF	TGTGCCAGCTCACCACCGGGACTAGCGGGGAGCACAGATACGCAGTATTTT
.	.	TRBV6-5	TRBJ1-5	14	CASRARGVKSAQHF	TGTGCCAGCAGGGCTAGGGGTGTCAAATCCGCCCAGCATTTT
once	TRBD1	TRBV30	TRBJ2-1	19	CAWRDRFGPAMGAYNEQFF	TGTGCCTGGAGGGACAGGTTTGGGCCGGCAATGGGGGCGTACAATGAGCAGTTCTTC
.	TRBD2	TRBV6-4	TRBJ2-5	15	CASSETSGTQETQYF	TGTGCCAGCAGTGAGACTAGCGGGACCCAAGAGACCCAGTACTTC
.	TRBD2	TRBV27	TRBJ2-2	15	CASSKGLAGPGELFF	TGTGCCAGCAGCAAAGGACTAGCGGGACCCGGGGAGCTGTTTTTT
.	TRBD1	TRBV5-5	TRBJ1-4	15	CASSPGQGVFEKLFF	TGTGCCAGCAGCCCCGGACAGGGGGTGTTTGAAAAACTGTTTTTT
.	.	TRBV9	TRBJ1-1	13	CASSSGVNTEAFF	TGTGCCAGCAGCTCAGGGGTGAACACTGAAGCTTTCTTT
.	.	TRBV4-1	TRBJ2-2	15	CASSQVFSVPGELFF	TGCGCCAGCAGCCAAGTTTTCTCGGTGCCCGGGGAGCTGTTTTTT
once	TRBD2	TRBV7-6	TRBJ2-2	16	CASSLDSGLVAGELFF	TGTGCCAGCAGCTTGGATTCGGGACTAGTTGCCGGGGAGCTGTTTTTT
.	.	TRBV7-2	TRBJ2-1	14	CASSLVGLYNEQFF	TGTGCCAGCAGCTTAGTGGGGCTGTACAATGAGCAGTTCTTC
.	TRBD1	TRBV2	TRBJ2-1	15	CASSEEGQGEDEQFF	TGTGCCAGCAGTGAAGAGGGACAGGGAGAGGATGAGCAGTTCTTC
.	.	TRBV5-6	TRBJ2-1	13	CASSHLKSSEQFF	TGTGCCAGCAGCCACCTCAAATCCAGTGAGCAGTTCTTC
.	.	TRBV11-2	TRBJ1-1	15	CASRPNPGVNTEAFF	TGTGCCAGCAGACCAAACCCAGGGGTGAACACTGAAGCTTTCTTT
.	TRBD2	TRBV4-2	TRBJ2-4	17	CASSILKTSGGENIQYF	TGTGCCAGCAGCATCCTTAAGACTAGCGGGGGCGAAAACATTCAGTACTTC
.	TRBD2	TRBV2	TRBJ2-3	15	CASSEELAGTDTQYF	TGTGCCAGCAGTGAAGAACTAGCGGGCACAGATACGCAGTATTTT
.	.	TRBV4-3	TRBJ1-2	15	CASSQVKGYAYGYTF	TGCGCCAGCAGCCAAGTGAAGGGGTATGCCTATGGCTACACCTTC
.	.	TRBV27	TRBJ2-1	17	CASSLSKRSGPYNEQFF	TGTGCCAGCAGTTTATCGAAAAGAAGCGGGCCTTACAATGAGCAGTTCTTC
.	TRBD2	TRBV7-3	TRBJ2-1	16	CASSPLMAGGLNEQFF	TGTGCCAGCAGCCCGTTGATGGCGGGGGGCCTCAATGAGCAGTTCTTC
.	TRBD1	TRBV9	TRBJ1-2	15	CASSPNRGLGYGYTF	TGTGCCAGCAGCCCAAACAGGGGCCTGGGCTATGGCTACACCTTC
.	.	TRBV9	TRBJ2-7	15	CASSSQIARGGEQYF	TGTGCCAGCAGCTCCCAGATTGCGCGGGGAGGCGAGCAGTACTTC
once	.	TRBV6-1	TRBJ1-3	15	CASSVPRPSGNTIYF	TGTGCCAGCAGTGTTCCCAGGCCCTCTGGAAACACCATATATTTT
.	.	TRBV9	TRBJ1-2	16	CASSHKGAEPQNGYTF	TGTGCCAGCAGCCATAAAGGGGCAGAACCGCAGAATGGCTACACCTTC
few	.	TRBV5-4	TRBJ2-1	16	CASSPGWPGANNEQFF	TGTGCCAGCAGCCCCGGATGGCCAGGGGCGAACAATGAGCAGTTCTTC
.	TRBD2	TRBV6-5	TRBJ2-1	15	CASRVTSSVYNEQFF	TGTGCCAGCAGGGTGACTAGCTCGGTTTACAATGAGCAGTTCTTC
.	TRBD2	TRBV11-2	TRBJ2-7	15	CASSPGLAGVYEQYF	TGTGCCAGCAGCCCGGGACTAGCGGGGGTCTACGAGCAGTACTTC
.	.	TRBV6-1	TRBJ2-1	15	CASRLERVRYNEQFF	TGTGCCAGCAGGCTAGAACGAGTGAGGTATAATGAGCAGTTCTTC
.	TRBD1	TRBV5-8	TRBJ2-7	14	CASRTGTGGYEQYF	TGTGCCAGCAGGACCGGGACAGGGGGTTACGAGCAGTACTTC
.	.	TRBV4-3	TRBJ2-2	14	CASSQYLGTGELFF	TGCGCCAGCAGCCAATACCTCGGGACCGGGGAGCTGTTTTTT
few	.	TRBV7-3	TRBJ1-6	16	CASSRRTEERNSPLHF	TGTGCCAGCAGCCGAAGGACAGAAGAACGTAATTCACCCCTCCACTTT
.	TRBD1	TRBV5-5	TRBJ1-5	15	CASSWDTGANQPQHF	TGTGCCAGCAGCTGGGACACAGGGGCCAATCAGCCCCAGCATTTT
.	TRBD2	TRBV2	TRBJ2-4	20	CASSYTTTSGTNIAKNIQYF	TGTGCCAGCAGTTACACCACGACTAGCGGGACGAACATAGCCAAAAACATTCAGTACTTC
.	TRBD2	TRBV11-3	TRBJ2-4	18	CASSLALGLAGGPHIQYF	TGTGCCAGCAGCTTAGCCCTGGGACTAGCGGGAGGGCCTCACATTCAGTACTTC
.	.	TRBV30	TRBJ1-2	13	CAWGQGFLGGYTF	TGTGCCTGGGGTCAGGGGTTTCTTGGTGGCTACACCTTC
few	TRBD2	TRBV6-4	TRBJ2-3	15	CASSDGSGSTDTQYF	TGTGCCAGCAGTGACGGTAGCGGGAGCACAGATACGCAGTATTTT
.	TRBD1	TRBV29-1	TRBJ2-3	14	CSVGDRSSTDTQYF	TGCAGCGTCGGGGACAGATCTAGCACAGATACGCAGTATTTT
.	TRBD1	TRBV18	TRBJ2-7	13	CASLQGAAYEQYF	TGTGCCAGCTTACAGGGGGCTGCCTACGAGCAGTACTTC
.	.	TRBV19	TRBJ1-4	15	CASSIPTGSGVKLFF	TGTGCCAGTAGTATACCTACAGGGTCTGGAGTGAAACTGTTTTTT
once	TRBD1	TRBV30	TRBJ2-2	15	CAWGLRGRVTGELFF	TGTGCCTGGGGCCTAAGGGGGCGGGTGACCGGGGAGCTGTTTTTT
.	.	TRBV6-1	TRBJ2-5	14	CASSELRGRETQYF	TGTGCCAGCAGTGAACTAAGGGGTCGGGAGACCCAGTACTTC
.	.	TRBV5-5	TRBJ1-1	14	CASRSWSGDTEAFF	TGTGCCAGCCGTTCCTGGTCGGGGGACACTGAAGCTTTCTTT
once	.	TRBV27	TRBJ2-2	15	CASSLWRGNTGELFF	TGTGCCAGCAGTTTATGGAGGGGGAACACCGGGGAGCTGTTTTTT
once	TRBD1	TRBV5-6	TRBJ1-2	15	CASSSLRGAGYGYTF	TGTGCCAGCAGCTCCCTCAGGGGGGCAGGCTATGGCTACACCTTC
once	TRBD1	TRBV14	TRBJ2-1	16	CASSQRGTGGWNEQFF	TGTGCCAGCAGCCAAAGAGGGACAGGGGGCTGGAATGAGCAGTTCTTC
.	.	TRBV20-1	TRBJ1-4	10	CSARDEKLFF	TGCAGTGCCAGGGATGAAAAACTGTTTTTT
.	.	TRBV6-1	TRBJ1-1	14	CASTEGGAGTEAFF	TGTGCCAGCACCGAAGGGGGGGCGGGAACTGAAGCTTTCTTT
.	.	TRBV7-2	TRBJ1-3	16	CASTEQGTTSGNTIYF	TGTGCCAGCACCGAACAGGGTACCACATCTGGAAACACCATATATTTT
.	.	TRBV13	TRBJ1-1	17	CASSLGHRRESNTEAFF	TGTGCCAGCAGCTTAGGCCATCGGAGGGAGAGCAACACTGAAGCTTTCTTT